A single sample gave rise to the 26 T cell receptor beta chains below, sequenced in a study of T cell responses to AZD1222 COVID-19 vaccine. The repertoire was sequenced with immunoSEQ multiplex PCR; TCRdb's copy has only in-frame clones and lacks some. The sample has hundreds of thousands of clones, about 94% seen once. Sequencing was performed on peripheral blood, taken 28 days after the second AZD1222 dose. The receptors shown here come from an adult who received the AZD1222 COVID-19 vaccine.

This clone was detected a few times. The chain joins TRBV18 to TRBJ2-2, with D perhaps TRBD1 (5 bases). Per the germline V gene, CDR1 is KGHSH and CDR2 is LQKENI. The V gene lost 4 bases and the J gene lost 5 bases, with 11 bases spanning the gap. The length of the CDR3 is 14 residues. CDR3 protein: CASSQTQGTGELFF. The CDR3 coding sequence is TGTGCCAGCTCACAAACGCAGGGAACCGGGGAGCTGTTTTTT. Based on the CDR3 plus reference TRBV18 and TRBJ2-2, the full variable domain is NAGVMQNPRHLVRRRGQEARLRCSPMKGHSHVYWYRQLPEEGLKFMVYLQKENIIDESGMPKERFSAEFPKEGPSILRIQQVVRGDSAAYFCASSQTQGTGELFFGEGSRLTVL.

The chain uses TRBV14 and TRBJ1-2, with unresolved D. Germline CDR1 reads SGHDN; CDR2 reads FVKESK. This CDR3 spans 15 amino acids. V gave up 0 bases and J gave up 5 bases, with 13 bases separating them. CDR3 sequence: CASSQDFTLPYGYTF. CDR3 coding DNA: TGTGCCAGCAGCCAAGATTTCACCTTACCATATGGCTACACCTTC.

The rearrangement links TRBV5-1 to TRBJ2-7, with TRBD1 matching 12 bases. Unmatched junction bases numbered 8, after V lost 4 bases and J lost 6 bases. There are 15 residues in the CDR3. Germline CDR1 and CDR2: SGHRS and YFSETQ. CDR3 residues: CASSPRGQGASEQYF. The CDR3 nucleotides are TGCGCCAGCAGCCCGAGGGGACAGGGGGCAAGCGAGCAGTACTTC.

V usage is TRBV2 and J usage is TRBJ2-6; tentative D call: TRBD2 (5 bases). Germline V gene lookup returns CDR1 SNHLY and CDR2 FYNNEI. This CDR3 spans 15 amino acids. V was pared by 7 bases and J by 2 bases, with 12 bases between. As DNA, the CDR3 is TGTGCCAGCACCCTAACCGGGACTGGGGCCAACGTCCTGACTTTC. This sequence encodes CASTLTGTGANVLTF. Supplemented by reference TRBV2 and TRBJ2-6, the full variable domain reads EPEVTQTPSHQVTQMGQEVILRCVPISNHLYFYWYRQILGQKVEFLVSFYNNEISEKSEIFDDQFSVERPDGSNFTLKIRSTKLEDSAMYFCASTLTGTGANVLTFGAGSRLTVL.

This sequence joins TRBV5-1 and TRBJ2-2; 7 positions match TRBD2. From germline, CDR1 is SGHRS and CDR2 YFSETQ. This CDR3 is 14 amino acids long. V shed 5 bases, J shed 1 base, and the junction held 2 bases outside the gene matches. The CDR3 DNA sequence: TGCGCCAGCAGAGAGCGGGGGAACACCGGGGAGCTGTTTTTT. Its translation: CASRERGNTGELFF.

The rearrangement links TRBV20-1 to TRBJ1-6; no definite D call. The V and J ends lost 4 bases and 8 bases respectively, with 0 bases between them. CDR1 and CDR2 from the germline V gene are DFQATT and SNEGSKA (reference sequence). This CDR3 is 9 amino acids long. CDR3 bases: TGCAGTGCTAATTCACCCCTCCACTTT. Translating it yields CSANSPLHF.

The chain recombines TRBV2 with TRBJ1-5; no clear D gene. This CDR3 has 15 residues. Germline values: CDR1 SNHLY, CDR2 FYNNEI. V lost 1 base, J lost 3 bases, and 10 bases lay in between. This CDR3 reads CASSEGAHPNQPQHF. CDR3 sequence (DNA): TGTGCCAGCAGTGAAGGGGCCCACCCCAATCAGCCCCAGCATTTT.

V is TRBV7-3 and J is TRBJ2-2, with 7 bases fitting TRBD2. This CDR3 has 16 residues. V was clipped by 4 bases and J by 3 bases; unmatched bases: 8. Germline CDR1 SGHTA, CDR2 FQGTGA. The CDR3 region has the DNA TGTGCCAGCAGCTCCCCCGGGGGGATAGACACCGGGGAGCTGTTTTTT. Translating it yields CASSSPGGIDTGELFF.

The chain carries TRBV11-1 and TRBJ2-7, with 12 bases aligning to TRBD1. CDR1 and CDR2 from the germline V gene are SGHAT and FQDESV (reference sequence). V lost 4 bases to trimming and J lost 5 bases; unmatched junction nucleotides: 9. CDR3 length: 16 amino acids. DNA for the CDR3: TGTGCCAGCAGCTCTACCCCGGGGGACAGGGGGCACGAGCAGTACTTC. This translates into CASSSTPGDRGHEQYF. Filled out from reference TRBV11-1 and TRBJ2-7, the complete variable domain reads EAEVAQSPRYKITEKSQAVAFWCDPISGHATLYWYRQILGQGPELLVQFQDESVVDDSQLPKDRFSAERLKGVDSTLKIQPAELGDSAMYLCASSSTPGDRGHEQYFGPGTRLTVT.

This rearrangement joins TRBV19 to TRBJ2-7; 8 nucleotides line up with TRBD2. The CDR3 is 15 amino acids. The germline V gene encodes CDR1 LNHDA and CDR2 SQIVND (reference sequence). Losses at the gene ends were 2 bases for V and 1 base for J; bases not matched to a gene: 4. The chain's CDR3 is CASSIRGGDSYEQYF. CDR3 sequence (DNA): TGTGCCAGTAGTATACGGGGGGGCGATTCCTACGAGCAGTACTTC.

The DNA for the CDR3 is TGTGCCAGCAGCTTGGGGACTAGCGGGAGGAATGAGCAGTTCTTC. Protein sequence: CASSLGTSGRNEQFF. V gene TRBV12-1 combines with J gene TRBJ2-1; whether TRBD2, the table's D call, matches the DNA was not checked. TRBV12-1 corresponds to a pseudogene. This CDR3 is 15 amino acids long.

The chain combines TRBV6-5 with TRBJ1-5; TRBD1 might be the D (5 bases). The CDR3 loop spans 14 amino acids. The V gene's germline CDR1 is MNHEY and CDR2 SVGAGI. V was shortened by 6 bases and J by 4 bases, with 13 bases between the two germline ends. The CDR3 coding sequence is TGTGCCAGCAGAGGGGCAGGGCGGAATCAGCCCCAGCATTTT. It is translated as CASRGAGRNQPQHF.

The V and J genes are TRBV19 and TRBJ1-1, with TRBD1 as a possible D gene (5 bases). V was pared by 5 bases and J by 4 bases, with 17 bases between. The germline CDR1 and CDR2 sequences are LNHDA and SQIVND (reference sequence). The CDR3 extends over 15 amino acids. CDR3 DNA: TGTGCCAGTAGTCACCGGGGGGGAGGGCTCACTGAAGCTTTCTTT. Residues: CASSHRGGGLTEAFF.

The rearrangement uses TRBV9 and TRBJ2-1, with D tentatively TRBD1 or TRBD2 (5 bases each). The CDR3 totals 15 residues. Germline V gene sequence: CDR1 SGDLS, CDR2 YYNGEE. The V gene lost 4 bases and the J gene lost 6 bases, with 17 bases spanning the gap. CDR3 bases: TGTGCCAGCAGCCTTGGGGACGGTACAGGCAATGAGCAGTTCTTC. This codes for CASSLGDGTGNEQFF.

The chain recombines TRBV5-4 with TRBJ1-2, with 9 bases aligning to TRBD1. The CDR3 totals 13 residues. V gave up 7 bases and J gave up 3 bases; unmatched junction bases: 4. Germline assignment: CDR1 SGHNT and CDR2 YYREEE (reference sequence). CDR3 amino acids: CASGGTGHYGYTF. For the CDR3, the DNA is TGTGCCAGCGGGGGGACAGGGCACTATGGCTACACCTTC.

This rearrangement joins TRBV4-3 to TRBJ1-3, with D uncertain. The CDR3 is 13 amino acids. Germline CDR1 and CDR2: LGHNA and YSLEER. With 0 bases removed from V and 4 bases from J, the gap between germline ends came to 4 bases. CDR3 protein: CASSQEGGNTIYF. The CDR3 nucleotides read TGCGCCAGCAGCCAAGAGGGGGGAAACACCATATATTTT.

The chain couples TRBV30 to TRBJ1-2, with 11 bases identical to TRBD1. The V gene end was trimmed by 3 bases and the J gene end by 5 bases; junction bases not matched to a gene: 8. Germline-derived CDR1 and CDR2 are GTSNPN and SVGIG (reference sequence). This CDR3 is built from 15 residues. The CDR3 sequence is CAWRGRTGGFYGYTF. The DNA of the CDR3 is TGTGCCTGGAGGGGGCGGACAGGGGGCTTTTATGGCTACACCTTC.

V usage is TRBV4-2 and J usage is TRBJ1-3; D perhaps matches TRBD1 (5 bases). The CDR3 contains 16 residues. The ends were cut back, 4 bases at V and 2 bases at J, with 15 bases in the middle. CDR1 LGHNA and CDR2 YNFKEQ come from the germline V gene. This chain's CDR3 is CASSRDGGRPGNTIYF. For the CDR3, the DNA is TGTGCCAGCAGCCGAGACGGGGGGAGACCTGGAAACACCATATATTTT.

The rearrangement joins TRBV29-1 to TRBJ2-7; 12 positions match TRBD2. V was pared by 7 bases and J by 4 bases, with 5 bases of the junction left unmatched. The CDR3 totals 13 residues. Per germline, CDR1 SQVTM and CDR2 ANQGSEA. The CDR3 sequence is CSAGLAGSYEQYF. The DNA for the CDR3 is TGCAGCGCTGGACTAGCGGGATCTTACGAGCAGTACTTC.

The genes are TRBV28 and TRBJ2-7, with 7 bases aligning to TRBD2. The J segment lost 5 bases and the V segment lost 5 bases, leaving 12 bases of the junction unmatched. From germline, CDR1 is MDHEN and CDR2 SYDVKM. This CDR3 has 15 amino acids. The CDR3 DNA is TGTGCCAGCAGTCCTCGAGACGGGACTACGGACGAGCAGTACTTC. Its translation: CASSPRDGTTDEQYF.

In the case of this clone: At one end the junction does not follow the germline gene, possibly because of a read error. The chain has TRBV24-1 and TRBJ2-1; D remains ambiguous. Germline-derived CDR1 and CDR2 are KGHDR and SFDVKD. The CDR3 runs to 17 residues. CDR3 residues: CATSEAQSIPSFNEQFF. The CDR3 bases are TGTGCCACCAGTGAGGCCCAGAGCATTCCTTCCTTCAATGAGCAGTTCTTC.

This clone appeared a single time. The rearrangement links TRBV28 to TRBJ2-7, with 12 bases identical to TRBD1. This CDR3 has 13 amino acids. The germline V gene has CDR1 MDHEN and CDR2 SYDVKM. Trimming took 6 bases from V and 6 from J; bases not matched to a gene: 3. The CDR3 sequence is CASRGQGAREQYF. The CDR3 DNA sequence: TGTGCCAGCAGGGGACAGGGGGCTCGCGAGCAGTACTTC.

V and J are TRBV5-6 and TRBJ2-7; the match to TRBD1 covers 8 bases. This CDR3 contains 14 residues. The germline CDR1 and CDR2 sequences are SGHDT and YYEEEE. J lost 5 bases, V lost 3 bases, and 7 bases had no gene match. CDR3 sequence (DNA): TGTGCCAGCAGCTGGGTGGACAGGGCCCACGAGCAGTACTTC. Amino acids: CASSWVDRAHEQYF.

V gene TRBV11-1 combines with J gene TRBJ2-3, with TRBD1 matching 10 bases. Germline values: CDR1 SGHAT, CDR2 FQDESV (reference sequence). This CDR3 spans 15 amino acids. V was clipped by 5 bases and J by 3 bases; unmatched bases: 5. The CDR3 protein is CASSHRDRGTDTQYF. For the CDR3, the DNA is TGTGCCAGCAGCCACCGGGACAGGGGAACAGATACGCAGTATTTT.

This clone was seen a few times. The V gene is TRBV7-9, the J gene TRBJ1-1, with a tentative D call TRBD1 (6 bases). Trimming removed 3 bases from V and 7 bases from J, with 6 bases in between. Germline-derived CDR1 and CDR2 are SEHNR and FQNEAQ (reference sequence). The CDR3 is made up of 11 amino acids. CDR3 sequence reads: CASSLDSEAFF. Here the CDR3 DNA reads TGTGCCAGCAGCTTGGACAGTGAAGCTTTCTTT.

The chain couples TRBV9 to TRBJ2-6; D uncertain. From germline, CDR1 is SGDLS and CDR2 YYNGEE. With 0 bases removed from V and 0 bases from J, the gap between germline ends came to 7 bases. The CDR3 contains 16 residues. In DNA form, the CDR3 reads TGTGCCAGCAGCGTAGGGCGTTACTCTGGGGCCAACGTCCTGACTTTC. As protein: CASSVGRYSGANVLTF.